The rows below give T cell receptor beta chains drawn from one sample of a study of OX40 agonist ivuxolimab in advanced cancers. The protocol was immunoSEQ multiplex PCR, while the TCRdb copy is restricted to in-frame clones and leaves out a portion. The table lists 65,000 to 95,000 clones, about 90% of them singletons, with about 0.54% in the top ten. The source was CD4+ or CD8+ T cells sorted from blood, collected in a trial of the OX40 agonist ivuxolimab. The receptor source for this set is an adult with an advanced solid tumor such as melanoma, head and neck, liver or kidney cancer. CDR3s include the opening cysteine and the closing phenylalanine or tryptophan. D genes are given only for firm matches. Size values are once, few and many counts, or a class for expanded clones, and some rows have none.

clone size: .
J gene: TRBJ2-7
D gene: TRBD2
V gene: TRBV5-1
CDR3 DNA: TGCGCCAGCAGCTCTCGGAGAGAAGCGGGACCCTACGAGCAGTACTTC
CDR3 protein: CASSSRREAGPYEQYF

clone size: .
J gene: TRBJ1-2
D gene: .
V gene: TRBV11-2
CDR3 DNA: TGTGCCAGCAGCTTAGCCGGGCAGTTATATGGCTACACCTTC
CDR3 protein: CASSLAGQLYGYTF

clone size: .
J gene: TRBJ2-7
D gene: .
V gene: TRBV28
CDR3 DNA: TGTGCCAGCAGTGAGCGCTTTGGGGAGCGGAGAAGCTCCTACGAGCAGTACTTC
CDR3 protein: CASSERFGERRSSYEQYF

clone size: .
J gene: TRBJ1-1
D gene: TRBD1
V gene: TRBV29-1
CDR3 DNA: TGCAGCGTTGCCGGGACAGGGGACACTGAAGCTTTCTTT
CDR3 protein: CSVAGTGDTEAFF

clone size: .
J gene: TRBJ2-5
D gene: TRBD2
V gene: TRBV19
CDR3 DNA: TGTGCCAGTAGTGAGACTAGCGGCCAGACCCAGTACTTC
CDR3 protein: CASSETSGQTQYF

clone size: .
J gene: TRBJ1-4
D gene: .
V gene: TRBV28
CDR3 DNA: TGTGCCAGCAGTTTATGGAGAGCTACTGAAAAACTGTTTTTT
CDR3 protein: CASSLWRATEKLFF

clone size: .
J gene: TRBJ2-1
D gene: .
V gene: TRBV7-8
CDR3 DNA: TGTGCCAGCAGCTTAGTAATAGCGGCCCTCTACAATGAGCAGTTCTTC
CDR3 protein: CASSLVIAALYNEQFF

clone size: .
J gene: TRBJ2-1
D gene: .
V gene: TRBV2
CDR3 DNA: TGTGCCAGCACCCTGAATCGGCGGAGCCGCTACAATGAGCAGTTCTTC
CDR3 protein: CASTLNRRSRYNEQFF

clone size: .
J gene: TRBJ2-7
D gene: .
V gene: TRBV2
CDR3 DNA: TGTGCCAGTCAAAACGGTTACGAGCAGTACTTC
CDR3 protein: CASQNGYEQYF

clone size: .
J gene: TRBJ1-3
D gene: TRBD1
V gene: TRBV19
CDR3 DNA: TGTGCCAGTCGCTCTGGGACAGTCCTAACCTCTGGAAACACCATATATTTT
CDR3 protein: CASRSGTVLTSGNTIYF

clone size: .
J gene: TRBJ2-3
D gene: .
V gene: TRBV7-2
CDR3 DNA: TGTGCCAGCAGCTTACCCCCCGATACGCAGTATTTT
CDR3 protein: CASSLPPDTQYF

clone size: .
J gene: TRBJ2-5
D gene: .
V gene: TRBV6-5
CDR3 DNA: TGTGCCAGCACCCTACTAGGAGTAGTAGGGGAGACCCAGTACTTC
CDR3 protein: CASTLLGVVGETQYF

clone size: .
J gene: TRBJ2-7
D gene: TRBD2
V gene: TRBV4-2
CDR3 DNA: TGTGCCAGCAGCCAAGTACCTGGACTAGCGGCACAAACCTACGAGCAGTACTTC
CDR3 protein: CASSQVPGLAAQTYEQYF

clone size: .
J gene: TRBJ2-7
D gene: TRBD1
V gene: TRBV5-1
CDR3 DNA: TGCGCCACCCGGACAGGGAGCTCCTACGAGCAGTACTTC
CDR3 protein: CATRTGSSYEQYF

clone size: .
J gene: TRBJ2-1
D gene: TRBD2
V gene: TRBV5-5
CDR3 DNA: TGTGCCAGCAGCTTGGGAGTGCTAGCGGAGTACAATGAGCAGTTCTTC
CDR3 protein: CASSLGVLAEYNEQFF

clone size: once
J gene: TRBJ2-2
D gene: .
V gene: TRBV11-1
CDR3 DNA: TGTGCCAGCAGCTTATCTTTGCTGGGGGAGCTGTTTTTT
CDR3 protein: CASSLSLLGELFF

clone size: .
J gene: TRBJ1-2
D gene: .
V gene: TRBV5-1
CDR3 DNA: TGCGCCAGCAGCTTGGGAGGGAGCTATGGCTACACCTTC
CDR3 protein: CASSLGGSYGYTF

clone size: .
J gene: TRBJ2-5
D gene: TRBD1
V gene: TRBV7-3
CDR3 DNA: TGTGCCAGCAGCCCGGACAGGAGCCTACAAGAGACCCAGTACTTC
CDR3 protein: CASSPDRSLQETQYF

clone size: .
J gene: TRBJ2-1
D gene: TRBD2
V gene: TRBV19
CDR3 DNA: TGTGCCAGCCAGACGGGACTAGCGGGCCTAAATGAGCAGTTCTTC
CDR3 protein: CASQTGLAGLNEQFF

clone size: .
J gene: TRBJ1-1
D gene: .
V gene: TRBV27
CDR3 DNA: TGTGCCAGCAGCTGGAGGGGACAGAACACTGAAGCTTTCTTT
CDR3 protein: CASSWRGQNTEAFF

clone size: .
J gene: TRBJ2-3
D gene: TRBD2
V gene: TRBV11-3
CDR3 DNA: TGTGCCAGCAGCCGTAGCGGGAGGGTTGGCGATACGCAGTATTTT
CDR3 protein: CASSRSGRVGDTQYF

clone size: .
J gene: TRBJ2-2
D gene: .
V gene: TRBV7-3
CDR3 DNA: TGTGCCAGCAGCCCATCCAGCGGGAACACCGGGGAGCTGTTTTTT
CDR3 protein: CASSPSSGNTGELFF

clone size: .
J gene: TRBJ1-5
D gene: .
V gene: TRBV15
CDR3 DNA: TGTGCCACCAGCAGATGGGGGGGGCCCCAGCATTTT
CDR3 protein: CATSRWGGPQHF

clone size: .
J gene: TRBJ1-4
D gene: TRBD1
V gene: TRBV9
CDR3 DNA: TGTGCCAGCAGCGTAGGGACAGGCGAAAATGAAAAACTGTTTTTT
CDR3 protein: CASSVGTGENEKLFF

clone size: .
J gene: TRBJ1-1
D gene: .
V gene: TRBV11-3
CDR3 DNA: TGTGCCAGCAGCTGGGCCGTTGGGTTTGCTTTCTTT
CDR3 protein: CASSWAVGFAFF

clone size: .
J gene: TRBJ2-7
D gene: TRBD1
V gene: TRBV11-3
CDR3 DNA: TGTGCCAGCAGCACGTACGGGACAGGGTTCTACGAGCAGTACTTC
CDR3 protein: CASSTYGTGFYEQYF

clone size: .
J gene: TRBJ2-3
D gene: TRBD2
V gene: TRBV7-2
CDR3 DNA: TGTGCCAGCAGCCCAGGACTAGCGGGAGGGACAGATACGCAGTATTTT
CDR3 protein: CASSPGLAGGTDTQYF

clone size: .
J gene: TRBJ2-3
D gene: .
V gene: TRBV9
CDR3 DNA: TGTGCCAGCAGCGTAGCTAGCGCCACAGATACGCAGTATTTT
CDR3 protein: CASSVASATDTQYF